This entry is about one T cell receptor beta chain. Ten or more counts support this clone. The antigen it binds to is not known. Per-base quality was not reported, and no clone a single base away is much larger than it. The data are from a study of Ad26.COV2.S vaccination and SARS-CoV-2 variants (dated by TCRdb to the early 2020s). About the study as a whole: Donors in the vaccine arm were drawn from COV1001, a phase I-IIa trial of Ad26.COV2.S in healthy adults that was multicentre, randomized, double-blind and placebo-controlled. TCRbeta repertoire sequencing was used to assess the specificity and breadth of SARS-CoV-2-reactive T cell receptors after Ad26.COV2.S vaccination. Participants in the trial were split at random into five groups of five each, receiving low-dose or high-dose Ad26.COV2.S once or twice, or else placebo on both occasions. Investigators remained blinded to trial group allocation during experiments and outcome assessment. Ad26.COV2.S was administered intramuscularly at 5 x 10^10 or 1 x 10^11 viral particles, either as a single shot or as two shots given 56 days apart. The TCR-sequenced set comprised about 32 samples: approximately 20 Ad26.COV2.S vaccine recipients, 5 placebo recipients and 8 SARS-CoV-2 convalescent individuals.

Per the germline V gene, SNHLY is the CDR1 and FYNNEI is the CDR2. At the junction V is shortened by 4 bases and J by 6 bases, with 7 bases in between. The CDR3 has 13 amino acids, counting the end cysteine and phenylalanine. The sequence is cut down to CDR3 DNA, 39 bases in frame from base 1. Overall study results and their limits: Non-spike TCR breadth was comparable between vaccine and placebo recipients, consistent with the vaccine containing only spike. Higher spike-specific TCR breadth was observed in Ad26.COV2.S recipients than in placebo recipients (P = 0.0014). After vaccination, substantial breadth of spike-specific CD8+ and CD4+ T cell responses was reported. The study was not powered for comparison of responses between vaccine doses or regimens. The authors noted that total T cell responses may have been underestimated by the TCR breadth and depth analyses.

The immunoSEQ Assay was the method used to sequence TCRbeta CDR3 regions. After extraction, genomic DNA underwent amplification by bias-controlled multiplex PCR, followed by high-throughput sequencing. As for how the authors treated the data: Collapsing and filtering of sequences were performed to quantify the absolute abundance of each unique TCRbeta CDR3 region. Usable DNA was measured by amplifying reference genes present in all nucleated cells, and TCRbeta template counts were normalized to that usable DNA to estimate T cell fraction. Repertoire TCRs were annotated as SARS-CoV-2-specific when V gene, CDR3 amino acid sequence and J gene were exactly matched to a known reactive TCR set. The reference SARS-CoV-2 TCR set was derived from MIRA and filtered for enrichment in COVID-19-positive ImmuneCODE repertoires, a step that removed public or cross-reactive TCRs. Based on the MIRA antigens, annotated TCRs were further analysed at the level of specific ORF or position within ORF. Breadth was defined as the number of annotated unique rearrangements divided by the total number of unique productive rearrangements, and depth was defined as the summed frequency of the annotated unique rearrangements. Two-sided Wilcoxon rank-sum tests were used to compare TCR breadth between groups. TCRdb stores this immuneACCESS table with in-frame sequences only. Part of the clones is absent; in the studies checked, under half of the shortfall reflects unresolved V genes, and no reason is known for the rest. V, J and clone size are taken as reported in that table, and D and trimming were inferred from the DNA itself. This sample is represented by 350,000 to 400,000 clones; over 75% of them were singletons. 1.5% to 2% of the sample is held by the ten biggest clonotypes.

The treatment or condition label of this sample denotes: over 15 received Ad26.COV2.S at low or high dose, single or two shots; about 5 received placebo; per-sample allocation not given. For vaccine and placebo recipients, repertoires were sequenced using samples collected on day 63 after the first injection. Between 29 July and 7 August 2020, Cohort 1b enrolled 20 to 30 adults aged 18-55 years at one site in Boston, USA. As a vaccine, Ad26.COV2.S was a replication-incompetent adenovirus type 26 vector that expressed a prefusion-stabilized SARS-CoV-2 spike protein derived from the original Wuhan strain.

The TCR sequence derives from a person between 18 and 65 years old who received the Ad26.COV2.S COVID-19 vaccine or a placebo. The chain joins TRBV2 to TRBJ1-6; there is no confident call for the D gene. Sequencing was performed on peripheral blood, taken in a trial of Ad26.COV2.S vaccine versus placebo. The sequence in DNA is TGTGCCAGCAGTGGGGTCCGTAATTCACCCCTCCACTTT. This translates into CASSGVRNSPLHF.